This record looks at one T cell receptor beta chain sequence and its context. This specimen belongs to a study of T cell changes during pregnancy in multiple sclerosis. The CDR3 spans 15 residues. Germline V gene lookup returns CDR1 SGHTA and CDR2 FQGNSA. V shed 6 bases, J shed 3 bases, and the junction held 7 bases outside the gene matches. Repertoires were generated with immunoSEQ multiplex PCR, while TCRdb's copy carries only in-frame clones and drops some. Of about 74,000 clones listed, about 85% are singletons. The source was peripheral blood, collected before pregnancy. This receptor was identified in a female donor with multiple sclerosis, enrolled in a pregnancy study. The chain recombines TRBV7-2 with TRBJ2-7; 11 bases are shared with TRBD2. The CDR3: CASRPRLAGNYEQYF. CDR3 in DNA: TGTGCCAGCAGACCAAGACTAGCGGGAAACTACGAGCAGTACTTC. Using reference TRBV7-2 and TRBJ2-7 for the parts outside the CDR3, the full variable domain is GAGVSQSPSNKVTEKGKDVELRCDPISGHTALYWYRQSLGQGLEFLIYFQGNSAPDKSGLPSDRFSAERTGGSVSTLTIQRTQQEDSAVYLCASRPRLAGNYEQYFGPGTRLTVT.